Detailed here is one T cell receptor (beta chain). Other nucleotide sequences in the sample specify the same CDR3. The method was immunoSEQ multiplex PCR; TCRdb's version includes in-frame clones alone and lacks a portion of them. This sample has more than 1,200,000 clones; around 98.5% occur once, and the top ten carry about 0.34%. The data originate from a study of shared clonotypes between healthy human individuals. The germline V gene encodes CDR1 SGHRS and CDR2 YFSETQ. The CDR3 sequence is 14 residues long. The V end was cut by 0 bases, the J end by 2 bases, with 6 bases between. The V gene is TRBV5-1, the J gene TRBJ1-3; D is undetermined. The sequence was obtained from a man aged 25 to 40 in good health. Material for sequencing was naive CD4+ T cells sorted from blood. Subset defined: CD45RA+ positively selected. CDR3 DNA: TGCGCCAGCAGCTTGGTAGGTGCTGGAAACACCATATATTTT. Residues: CASSLVGAGNTIYF.